This TCR beta chain stems from a study of regulatory T cells in long-lasting Graves disease. The V gene lost 5 bases and the J gene lost 5 bases, with 16 bases spanning the gap. CDR1 is LGHDT and CDR2 is YNNKEL in the germline V gene (reference sequence). The CDR3 runs 14 residues. This clonotype was counted many times. The antigen is unknown. Findings and caveats of the study: A greater number of public clonotypes (approximately 2,700) was shared by persistent patients than by new patients (over 900). TCR diversity was lower in persistent than newly diagnosed Graves' disease.

Stated time point: newly diagnosed GD, antithyroid drugs for less than 3 months. TCR sequences were obtained from RNA taken from PBMCs. In building TCR beta libraries, iRepertoire HTBI primers were used together with Arm-PCR of CDR3 regions. TCRdb called the multiplex PCR reads again in MiXCR, with one record for every CDR3 protein. The data hold hundreds of thousands of distinct CDR3 sequences, with more than 15% observed a single time. The same data also contributed to another study, on T cells in Graves' hyperthyroidism and ophthalmopathy. This second study says: Stable hyperthyroidism: no ophthalmopathy progression over 18 months of follow-up. An initial round of RT-PCR targeting the TCR CDR3 relied on the HTBI primer set.

This chain connects TRBV3-1 to TRBJ2-7; D ambiguous. The receptor was isolated from a woman aged 35-65 years with Graves disease. The specimen was peripheral blood mononuclear cells (PBMCs), collected at new diagnosis, from a patient treated with antithyroid drugs. The DNA for the CDR3 is TGTGCCAGCAGCGGTAACTCGGCTCGTAACGAGCAGTACTTC. Amino acid sequence: CASSGNSARNEQYF.